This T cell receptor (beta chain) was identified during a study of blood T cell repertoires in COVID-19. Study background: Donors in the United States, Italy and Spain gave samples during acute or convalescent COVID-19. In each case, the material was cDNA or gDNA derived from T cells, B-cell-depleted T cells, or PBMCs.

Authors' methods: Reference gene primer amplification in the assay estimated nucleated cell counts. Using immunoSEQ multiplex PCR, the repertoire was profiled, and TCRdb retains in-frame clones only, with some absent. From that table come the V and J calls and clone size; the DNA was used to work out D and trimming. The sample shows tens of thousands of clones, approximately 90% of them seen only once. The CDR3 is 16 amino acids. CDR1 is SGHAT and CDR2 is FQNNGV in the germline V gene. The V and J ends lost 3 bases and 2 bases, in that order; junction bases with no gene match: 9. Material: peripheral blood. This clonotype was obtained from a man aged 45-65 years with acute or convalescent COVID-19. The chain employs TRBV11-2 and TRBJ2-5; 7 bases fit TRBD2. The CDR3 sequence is CASSLLAGVPQETQYF. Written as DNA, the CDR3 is TGTGCCAGCAGCTTGCTGGCGGGGGTACCACAAGAGACCCAGTACTTC.